This TCR beta chain emerged from a study of T cell responses to AZD1222 COVID-19 vaccine. About this clone: What it binds is not known.

Notes on the study in general: Baseline testing showed seropositivity in only six AZD1222 recipients. With two AZD1222 doses given, Spike-specific TCR breadth and depth both rose. There were mostly white British donors and more females than males, and clonal diversity was possibly underestimated.

V dropped 6 bases and J dropped 8; count of bases not matched to a gene: 9. The germline gives CDR1 SNHLY, CDR2 FYNNEI. The CDR3 loop spans 15 amino acids. Clones were read by immunoSEQ multiplex PCR, and TCRdb kept only the in-frame ones, dropping some. In the table there are about 270,000 clones, 94% of which are singletons. The sequence derives from an adult who received the AZD1222 COVID-19 vaccine. Specimen: peripheral blood, collected 28 days after the second AZD1222 dose. The chain recombines TRBV2 with TRBJ1-4; 10 nucleotides match TRBD1. The CDR3 here is CASSSGTGVKEKLFF. CDR3 in DNA: TGTGCCAGCAGCTCCGGGACAGGGGTCAAAGAAAAACTGTTTTTT.